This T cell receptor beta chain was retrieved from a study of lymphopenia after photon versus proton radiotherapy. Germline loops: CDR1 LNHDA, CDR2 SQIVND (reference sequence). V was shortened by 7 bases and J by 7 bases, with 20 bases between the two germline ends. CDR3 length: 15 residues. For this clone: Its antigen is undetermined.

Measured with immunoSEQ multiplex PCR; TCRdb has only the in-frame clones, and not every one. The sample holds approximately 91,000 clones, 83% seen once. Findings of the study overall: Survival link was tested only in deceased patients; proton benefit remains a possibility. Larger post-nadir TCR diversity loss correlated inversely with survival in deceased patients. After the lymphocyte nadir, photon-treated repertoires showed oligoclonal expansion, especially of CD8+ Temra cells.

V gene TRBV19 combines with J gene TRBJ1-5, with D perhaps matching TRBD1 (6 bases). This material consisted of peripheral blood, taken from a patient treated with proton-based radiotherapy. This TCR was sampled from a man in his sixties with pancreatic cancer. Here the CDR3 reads CASTTVRGGRQPQHF. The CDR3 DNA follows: TGTGCCAGTACTACCGTTCGCGGGGGCCGACAGCCCCAGCATTTT.